These 21 T cell receptor beta chains originate from one sample sequenced in a study of cytomegalovirus exposure and HLA in healthy donors. The assay was immunoSEQ multiplex PCR, and TCRdb's table has in-frame clones only and misses some. The sample shows roughly 60,000 clones, roughly nine tenths of them seen only once. The sample taken for sequencing was PBMCs. The receptors come from a woman in her 30s in good health and CMV-seronegative.

The chain combines TRBV23-1 with TRBJ1-2; D gene uncertain. TRBV23-1 is sorted into the ORF group, with uncertain function. Deletions cut 4 bases from V and 5 bases from J, with 20 bases between. The CDR3 consists of 16 residues. The chain's CDR3 is CASSRPPLRVGYGYTF. Written as DNA, the CDR3 is TGCGCCAGCAGTCGGCCACCACTACGCGTTGGGTATGGCTACACCTTC.

The chain joins TRBV11-2 to TRBJ1-5; maybe TRBD1 (5 bases). CDR3 length: 16 residues. V shed 5 bases and J shed 2 bases, with 16 bases lying between them. CDR1 and CDR2 from the germline V gene are SGHAT and FQNNGV. The chain's CDR3 is CASSRESGGGNQPQHF. CDR3 nucleotides: TGTGCCAGCAGCCGAGAGTCGGGGGGTGGCAATCAGCCCCAGCATTTT.

The chain combines TRBV5-6 with TRBJ1-2; TRBD1 aligns across 10 bases. Trimming removed 4 bases from V and 7 bases from J; junction bases left unmatched: 10. The CDR3 is made up of 15 amino acids. The germline V gene encodes CDR1 SGHDT and CDR2 YYEEEE. The CDR3 loop reads CASSPLTGGLIGYTF. The CDR3 coding sequence is TGTGCCAGCAGCCCACTGACAGGGGGCTTAATTGGCTACACCTTC.

The chain links TRBV6-5 to TRBJ1-2; unclear D gene. V dropped 4 bases and J dropped 2 bases, with 2 bases sitting between them. Germline V gives CDR1 MNHEY, CDR2 SVGAGI. This CDR3 is 11 amino acids long. The CDR3 DNA sequence: TGTGCCAGCAGTTCGAACTATGGCTACACCTTC. Translating gives CASSSNYGYTF.

The chain links TRBV5-4 to TRBJ2-5; a weak D match, TRBD1 (5 bases). Germline V CDR1 and CDR2: SGHNT, YYREEE (reference sequence). The CDR3 runs to 14 residues. V lost 0 bases and J 4 bases, leaving 10 bases between the germline ends. In DNA form, the CDR3 reads TGTGCCAGCAGCTTGGGGGGCCGAGCAGAGACCCAGTACTTC. Translating gives CASSLGGRAETQYF.

J is TRBJ1-1 and V is TRBV30, with a weak D call TRBD1 (6 bases). Trimming left V 7 bases short and J 7 bases short, with 16 bases between. The CDR3 is 12 amino acids. Germline CDR1 is GTSNPN and CDR2 is SVGIG (reference sequence). The CDR3 region is CAYVFEGGEAFF. CDR3 bases: TGTGCCTACGTCTTCGAAGGGGGTGAAGCTTTCTTT.

The chain combines TRBV6-1 with TRBJ2-1; possible D gene TRBD1, 6 bases. The germline CDR1 and CDR2 sequences are MNHNS and SASEGT. V was trimmed by 2 bases and J by 9 bases, leaving 17 bases between them. The length of the CDR3 is 15 residues. The CDR3 sequence: CASSELTGHFSEQFF. The CDR3 DNA sequence: TGTGCCAGCAGTGAACTCACAGGGCATTTTAGTGAGCAGTTCTTC.

There are a few counts of this clone. The chain couples TRBV19 to TRBJ2-1; D possibly corresponds to TRBD2 (6 bases). V was pared by 4 bases and J by 4 bases, with 14 bases between. The CDR3 extends over 15 amino acids. CDR1 is LNHDA and CDR2 is SQIVND in the germline V gene (reference sequence). The CDR3 sequence: CASSTIAVEYNEQFF. The CDR3 region has the DNA TGTGCCAGTAGTACCATAGCGGTTGAATACAATGAGCAGTTCTTC.

V and J are TRBV7-9 and TRBJ2-1; D possibly corresponds to TRBD1 (5 bases). Trimming took 2 bases from V and 8 from J, leaving 16 bases between them. CDR1 is SEHNR and CDR2 is FQNEAQ in the germline V gene (reference sequence). There are 15 residues in the CDR3. In nucleotides, the CDR3 is TGTGCCAGCAGCTTATTTTCCCAGGGTTGGGATGAGCAGTTCTTC. It yields the protein CASSLFSQGWDEQFF.

V gene TRBV7-9 combines with J gene TRBJ1-2, with D possibly TRBD1 on 5 matching bases. Germline V lookup: CDR1 SEHNR, CDR2 FQNEAQ (reference sequence). There are 12 residues in the CDR3. Trimming shortened V by 1 base and J by 8 bases, and 8 bases separated the two germline ends. For the CDR3, the DNA is TGTGCCAGCAGCTTAGAGGGGTACGGCTACACCTTC. It yields the protein CASSLEGYGYTF.

This chain connects TRBV19 to TRBJ1-2; 8 bases map to TRBD1. The germline CDR1 and CDR2 sequences are LNHDA and SQIVND (reference sequence). Germline trimming cut 5 bases from V and 11 bases from J; bases unmatched to any gene: 10. The CDR3 runs to 13 residues. CDR3 sequence reads: CASSSNGQGGYTF. CDR3 sequence (DNA): TGTGCCAGTAGTTCTAACGGACAGGGAGGTTACACCTTC.

V usage is TRBV19 and J usage is TRBJ1-1, with a tentative D call TRBD1 (5 bases). The CDR3 loop spans 16 amino acids. CDR1 LNHDA and CDR2 SQIVND come from the germline V gene (reference sequence). Trimming left V 1 base short and J 5 bases short, with 17 bases between. CDR3 DNA sequence: TGTGCCAGTAGTATAGGCAGGGTCGGGGGTCGAACTGAAGCTTTCTTT. The encoded protein is CASSIGRVGGRTEAFF.

The J gene is TRBJ2-5, the V gene TRBV9; 7 bases map to TRBD1. This CDR3 is 14 amino acids long. Losses at the gene ends were 0 bases for V and 5 bases for J; bases not matched to a gene: 4. Germline loops: CDR1 SGDLS, CDR2 YYNGEE. CDR3 bases: TGTGCCAGCAGCGTAGTAGGGGGCTGGGAGACCCAGTACTTC. Amino acid sequence: CASSVVGGWETQYF.

The chain uses TRBV11-1 and TRBJ1-1; TRBD1 aligns across 8 bases. Germline-derived CDR1 and CDR2 are SGHAT and FQDESV (reference sequence). Unmatched junction bases numbered 15, after V lost 4 bases and J lost 8 bases. The CDR3 is made up of 16 amino acids. CDR3 in amino acids: CASSYSGLTGAREAFF. The DNA of the CDR3 is TGTGCCAGCAGCTATAGCGGGTTGACAGGGGCGAGAGAAGCTTTCTTT.

J is TRBJ2-7 and V is TRBV6-1, with 7 bases lining up with TRBD1. V lost 2 bases, J lost 3 bases, and 7 bases stayed unmatched. CDR3 length equals 15 residues. CDR1 and CDR2 (germline): MNHNS, SASEGT. The CDR3 region has the DNA TGTGCCAGCAGTGAAAGGGGGCTACCTCTCTACGAGCAGTACTTC. It encodes CASSERGLPLYEQYF.

The rearrangement links TRBV11-3 to TRBJ2-3; 7 bases align to TRBD2. The CDR3 runs 14 residues. The V and J ends lost 0 bases and 3 bases, in that order; junction bases with no gene match: 0. Germline V gene sequence: CDR1 SGHNT, CDR2 YENEEA. The CDR3 region is CASSLDGRTDTQYF. CDR3 nucleotides: TGTGCCAGCAGCTTAGACGGGAGGACAGATACGCAGTATTTT.

This chain connects TRBV7-8 to TRBJ1-5; 9 positions match TRBD1. The CDR3 consists of 19 residues. J gave up 0 bases and V 1 base, and 10 bases lay outside the gene matches. CDR1 and CDR2 (germline): SGHVS, FQNEAQ. The CDR3 loop is CASSLVGQGGPYSNQPQHF. CDR3 DNA sequence: TGTGCCAGCAGCTTAGTGGGACAGGGAGGCCCCTATAGCAATCAGCCCCAGCATTTT.

V gene TRBV28 combines with J gene TRBJ2-7; 15 bases fit TRBD2. The ends lost 7 bases at V and 4 bases at J; junction bases unmatched: 8. The CDR3 is 16 residues long. Per the germline V gene, CDR1 is MDHEN and CDR2 is SYDVKM. The CDR3 here is CASTPGLAGGSYEQYF. CDR3 nucleotide sequence: TGTGCCAGCACCCCGGGACTAGCGGGAGGATCATACGAGCAGTACTTC.

The table lists this clone with a count of one. The gene calls are TRBV9 and TRBJ2-1; TRBD2 agrees at 9 bases. The CDR3 runs to 16 residues. The germline CDR1 and CDR2 sequences are SGDLS and YYNGEE. V dropped 2 bases and J dropped 0; count of bases not matched to a gene: 3. The CDR3 coding sequence is TGTGCCAGCAGCGTCGCTAGCGGGGCCTCCTACAATGAGCAGTTCTTC. It specifies CASSVASGASYNEQFF.

The rearrangement uses TRBV11-2 and TRBJ2-2; TRBD2 might be the D (6 bases). The CDR3 length is 15 residues. Trimming took 1 base from V and 0 from J, leaving 6 bases between them. Germline V gene lookup returns CDR1 SGHAT and CDR2 FQNNGV. Written as DNA, the CDR3 is TGTGCCAGCAGCTTAGCGGGAGCGAACACCGGGGAGCTGTTTTTT. It codes for CASSLAGANTGELFF.

The genes are TRBV9 and TRBJ2-5; tentative D call: TRBD2 (6 bases). V lost 5 bases and J lost 1, with 18 bases in between. Germline CDR1 reads SGDLS; CDR2 reads YYNGEE. CDR3 length: 16 residues. CDR3 nucleotide sequence: TGTGCCAGCAGTGGACTCCACGGGGGTGGCCAAGAGACCCAGTACTTC. Residues: CASSGLHGGGQETQYF. The variable domain in full, completed from reference TRBV9 and TRBJ2-5, reads DSGVTQTPKHLITATGQRVTLRCSPRSGDLSVYWYQQSLDQGLQFLIQYYNGEERAKGNILERFSAQQFPDLHSELNLSSLELGDSALYFCASSGLHGGGQETQYFGPGTRLLVL.